Below, 25 T cell receptor beta chains from the same sample are listed, as sequenced in a study of radiation and T cells in renal cell carcinoma. Time point here: blood 4 weeks post-SBRT, at nephrectomy. Indicated treatment: 15 Gy SBRT to primary tumor, nephrectomy 4 weeks later. TCRdb keeps only in-frame clones here, not all; method: immunoSEQ multiplex PCR. The sample contains approximately 150,000 clones, approximately 86% of which appear only once. Material: blood, obtained from a patient whose treatment included radiotherapy and nephrectomy. The source of these receptors is a woman aged 45-65 years with renal cell carcinoma.

This chain uses TRBV7-2 with TRBJ1-4; D not resolved. This CDR3 is 16 amino acids long. The germline V and J ends were trimmed by 2 bases and 4 bases, with 14 bases remaining between them. Germline-derived CDR1 and CDR2 are SGHTA and FQGNSA. The CDR3 here is CASSLWSVRVNEKLFF. CDR3 DNA: TGTGCCAGCAGCTTATGGTCCGTCCGTGTTAATGAAAAACTGTTTTTT.

The rearrangement links TRBV25-1 to TRBJ2-7, with a weak D call TRBD2 (6 bases). Germline V CDR1 and CDR2: MGHDK, SYGVNS. The V end lost 4 bases, the J end lost 5 bases, and 6 bases lay between the germline ends. The CDR3 consists of 11 residues. The CDR3 sequence is CASSGGDEQYF. Here the CDR3 DNA reads TGTGCCAGCAGTGGGGGGGACGAGCAGTACTTC.

The chain recombines TRBV7-9 with TRBJ1-5, with D perhaps matching TRBD1 (5 bases). Germline V CDR1 and CDR2: SEHNR, FQNEAQ (reference sequence). Trimming took 5 bases from V and 10 from J, leaving 12 bases between them. The CDR3 runs to 12 residues. The CDR3 region is CASSMTEAPQHF. CDR3 coding DNA: TGTGCCAGCAGCATGACAGAGGCACCCCAGCATTTT.

The V and J genes are TRBV6-1 and TRBJ2-2; perhaps TRBD2 as D (5 bases). The CDR3 runs 14 residues. Germline V lookup: CDR1 MNHNS, CDR2 SASEGT. V lost 3 bases to trimming and J lost 4 bases, with 9 bases between them. CDR3 amino acids: CASSEGRFTGELFF. The CDR3 region has the DNA TGTGCCAGCAGTGAGGGGAGATTCACCGGGGAGCTGTTTTTT.

The chain links TRBV5-1 to TRBJ2-7; perhaps TRBD2 as D (5 bases). V lost 4 bases, J lost 5 bases, and 19 bases lay in between. The CDR3 is 15 residues long. Germline-derived CDR1 and CDR2 are SGHRS and YFSETQ. This chain's CDR3 is CASSKDSRTHDEQYF. The CDR3 DNA reads as TGCGCCAGCAGCAAGGACTCCAGGACTCACGACGAGCAGTACTTC.

This sequence joins TRBV10-3 and TRBJ1-1, with D maybe TRBD1 (5 bases). Germline CDR1 and CDR2: ENHRY and SYGVKD. Trimming removed 4 bases from V and 4 bases from J, with 16 bases in between. CDR3 size: 15 residues. The chain's CDR3 is CAISVTTGGGTEAFF. The DNA for the CDR3 is TGTGCCATCAGTGTCACCACAGGCGGAGGCACTGAAGCTTTCTTT.

The CDR3, as DNA: TGTGCCAGCAGCAAGACAGGGACGACAGATACGCAGTATTTT. This translates into CASSKTGTTDTQYF. V gene TRBV13 combines with J gene TRBJ2-3; 7 bases are shared with TRBD1. This CDR3 has 14 amino acids. Per germline, CDR1 PRHDT and CDR2 FYEKMQ (reference sequence). V dropped 5 bases and J dropped 3; count of bases not matched to a gene: 5. The whole variable domain, filled in from reference TRBV13 and TRBJ2-3, reads AAGVIQSPRHLIKEKRETATLKCYPIPRHDTVYWYQQGPGQDPQFLISFYEKMQSDKGSIPDRFSAQQFSDYHSELNMSSLELGDSALYFCASSKTGTTDTQYFGPGTRLTVL.

This clone was seen only a few times. This sequence joins TRBV7-9 and TRBJ1-6, with a weak D call TRBD1 (5 bases). Trimming took off 1 base at V and 7 bases at J, with 11 bases between the two ends. The CDR3 has 15 amino acids. Germline V CDR1 and CDR2: SEHNR, FQNEAQ (reference sequence). The CDR3 loop is CASSLGVAGNSPLHF. For the CDR3, the DNA is TGTGCCAGCAGCTTAGGGGTCGCAGGGAATTCACCCCTCCACTTT.

The chain links TRBV7-9 to TRBJ1-6, with 9 nucleotides matching TRBD1. The CDR3 contains 16 residues. Per the germline V gene, CDR1 is SEHNR and CDR2 is FQNEAQ (reference sequence). J lost 9 bases, V lost 4 bases, and 10 bases had no gene match. The CDR3 DNA reads TGTGCCAGCAGCTCACGGGGGGACAGGGCGGGTTCACCCCTCCACTTT. Encoded protein: CASSSRGDRAGSPLHF.

J is TRBJ2-1 and V is TRBV29-1, with 9 bases matching TRBD2. Germline V lookup: CDR1 SQVTM, CDR2 ANQGSEA. The V segment lost 3 bases and the J segment 4 bases; nucleotides outside the gene matches: 4. This CDR3 has 14 residues. CDR3 bases: TGCAGCGTTGAGCTAGCGGGATATTACAATGAGCAGTTCTTC. Protein sequence: CSVELAGYYNEQFF.

V usage is TRBV5-1 and J usage is TRBJ2-3; 10 nucleotides match TRBD1. The germline gives CDR1 SGHRS, CDR2 YFSETQ. J was trimmed by 0 bases and V by 0 bases; bases with no gene match: 1. The CDR3 has 16 amino acids. The CDR3 nucleotides read TGCGCCAGCAGCTTGGGACAGGGGGCTAGCACAGATACGCAGTATTTT. Translation: CASSLGQGASTDTQYF. Full variable domain (rest looked up from reference TRBV5-1 and TRBJ2-3): KAGVTQTPRYLIKTRGQQVTLSCSPISGHRSVSWYQQTPGQGLQFLFEYFSETQRNKGNFPGRFSGRQFSNSRSEMNVSTLELGDSALYLCASSLGQGASTDTQYFGPGTRLTVL.

The chain couples TRBV29-1 to TRBJ2-2; D unclear. Trimming stripped 7 bases from V and 7 bases from J, with 10 bases between. Germline CDR1 and CDR2: SQVTM and ANQGSEA. This CDR3 spans 11 amino acids. The DNA for the CDR3 is TGCAGCGGCATTAGGGTCGGGGAGCTGTTTTTT. Translating it yields CSGIRVGELFF.

The chain combines TRBV7-2 with TRBJ1-5; the D is unclear. CDR3 size: 15 residues. V shed 3 bases and J shed 2 bases, with 11 bases lying between them. Germline assignment: CDR1 SGHTA and CDR2 FQGNSA. This CDR3 reads CASSLDISGNQPQHF. DNA for the CDR3: TGTGCCAGCAGCTTGGATATCTCAGGCAATCAGCCCCAGCATTTT.

This clone was counted between two and nine times. The J gene is TRBJ2-7, the V gene TRBV18; D call uncertain. CDR3 length equals 13 residues. V gave up 2 bases and J gave up 5 bases, with 10 bases separating them. The V gene's germline CDR1 is KGHSH and CDR2 LQKENI. The CDR3 protein is CASSPTVSDEQYF. The CDR3 DNA follows: TGTGCCAGCTCACCAACCGTCTCGGACGAGCAGTACTTC. Variable domain in full (rest from reference TRBV18 and TRBJ2-7): NAGVMQNPRHLVRRRGQEARLRCSPMKGHSHVYWYRQLPEEGLKFMVYLQKENIIDESGMPKERFSAEFPKEGPSILRIQQVVRGDSAAYFCASSPTVSDEQYFGPGTRLTVT.

The chain recombines TRBV7-2 with TRBJ1-1; unclear D gene. Germline V gene data show CDR1 as SGHTA and CDR2 as FQGNSA. The V end lost 6 bases, the J end lost 3 bases, and 26 bases lay between the germline ends. The CDR3 is made up of 18 amino acids. This chain's CDR3 is CASRKSGGGFTRDTEAFF. The CDR3 coding sequence is TGTGCCAGCAGAAAAAGCGGCGGCGGCTTTACACGAGACACTGAAGCTTTCTTT.

The chain is built from TRBV7-9 and TRBJ2-7, with TRBD1 identical over 9 bases. V was clipped by 3 bases and J by 3 bases; unmatched bases: 3. The CDR3 loop spans 14 amino acids. Germline CDR1 and CDR2: SEHNR and FQNEAQ (reference sequence). The CDR3 region has the DNA TGTGCCAGCAGCTTGGGACAGGGATACTACGAGCAGTACTTC. This codes for CASSLGQGYYEQYF.

In nucleotides, the CDR3 is TGCGCCAGCAGCTTCAGAAGTTCCGTCAGGGGGCTTAGCTCTGGGGCCAACGTCCTGACTTTC. It yields the protein CASSFRSSVRGLSSGANVLTF. The chain joins TRBV5-1 to TRBJ2-6, with TRBD1 identical over 8 bases. This CDR3 spans 21 amino acids. V lost 2 bases, J lost 0 bases, and 16 bases stayed unmatched. CDR1 and CDR2 from the germline V gene are SGHRS and YFSETQ.

This chain joins TRBV4-3 and TRBJ2-7; a possible D gene is TRBD2 (6 bases). Trimming removed 4 bases from V and 6 bases from J, with 22 bases in between. Germline loops: CDR1 LGHNA, CDR2 YSLEER. The CDR3 spans 16 residues. The DNA for the CDR3 is TGCGCCAGCAGCCCCGTATACTCGGGACTTCGCGCCGAGCAGTACTTC. The encoded protein is CASSPVYSGLRAEQYF.

The CDR3 DNA is TGTGCCAGTAGTATAGCTACAGGGGGCAACGAAAAACTGTTTTTT. Amino acids: CASSIATGGNEKLFF. The chain combines TRBV19 with TRBJ1-4; 9 bases map to TRBD1. The germline gives CDR1 LNHDA, CDR2 SQIVND (reference sequence). The CDR3 consists of 15 residues. The V and J ends lost 1 base and 8 bases, in that order; junction bases with no gene match: 5.

This chain joins TRBV15 and TRBJ1-1; 11 bases map to TRBD1. V was pared by 0 bases and J by 4 bases, with 4 bases of the junction left unmatched. The germline V gene encodes CDR1 LNHNV and CDR2 YYDKDF (reference sequence). The CDR3 runs to 16 residues. The CDR3 sequence: CATSRERDRGSTEAFF. CDR3 DNA: TGTGCCACCAGCAGAGAAAGGGACAGGGGGTCCACTGAAGCTTTCTTT.

The rearrangement links TRBV6-5 to TRBJ2-7; 10 nucleotides line up with TRBD1. V lost 4 bases and J lost 6; bases outside the gene matches: 3. Germline V gives CDR1 MNHEY, CDR2 SVGAGI. This CDR3 contains 13 residues. The CDR3 spells CASSFRDRGEQYF. In DNA form, the CDR3 reads TGTGCCAGCAGTTTCCGGGACAGGGGCGAGCAGTACTTC.

CDR3 sequence: CASTGDSRIQYF. The CDR3 DNA is TGTGCCAGCACGGGGGACTCCAGAATTCAGTACTTC. The V call is TRBV6-6, the J call TRBJ2-4; maybe TRBD2 (6 bases). The germline V gene has CDR1 MNHNY and CDR2 SVGAGI (reference sequence). With 7 bases removed from V and 10 bases from J, the gap between germline ends came to 14 bases. This CDR3 is built from 12 residues.

The chain combines TRBV10-2 with TRBJ1-2; D possibly corresponds to TRBD1 (5 bases). CDR1 WSHSY and CDR2 SAAADI come from the germline V gene. Between the trimmed V and J ends, which lost 6 bases and 2 bases, there was a span of 16 bases. The CDR3 has 15 residues. In DNA form, the CDR3 reads TGCGCCAGCAGGGCAGGGTTTACTACAAACTATGGCTACACCTTC. It is translated as CASRAGFTTNYGYTF.

CDR3 in amino acids: CASRAGEYPGELFF. CDR3 bases: TGTGCCAGCCGAGCGGGAGAATACCCCGGGGAGCTGTTTTTT. This chain uses TRBV6-5 with TRBJ2-2, with 8 bases fitting TRBD2. After removal of 8 bases from V and 6 bases from J, the junction contained 8 bases not matched to a gene. The CDR3 totals 14 residues. Germline loops: CDR1 MNHEY, CDR2 SVGAGI.

The CDR3 coding sequence is TGTGCCAGCAGCCGGACAGGGGTGAAAGCTTTCTTT. Translation: CASSRTGVKAFF. The chain links TRBV27 to TRBJ1-1, with 9 nucleotides matching TRBD1. The germline CDR1 and CDR2 sequences are MNHEY and SMNVEV (reference sequence). This CDR3 spans 12 amino acids. The trim removed 6 bases at V and 9 bases at J, leaving 5 bases unmatched.